The source of this T cell receptor beta chain is a study of CD8 T cells in ankylosing spondylitis. This CDR3 spans 12 amino acids. The V end was cut by 8 bases, the J end by 0 bases, with 11 bases between. CDR1 DFQATT and CDR2 SNEGSKA come from the germline V gene (reference sequence). Molecular-barcoded quantitative 5'-RACE produced these TCR beta libraries. MiXCR was run by TCRdb on the 5' RACE reads, yielding one entry per CDR3 protein. The sample yields approximately 520,000 distinct CDR3 sequences, 5.3% seen once. Findings of the study overall: A CD8+ phenotype characterized the disease-linked clones, which were relatively rare in peripheral blood. There were earlier reports of some motif variants in reactive arthritis synovial fluid and blood. Seemingly distinctive of ankylosing spondylitis blood was a TCR beta motif formed by eight highly homologous variants. The study looked at matched synovial fluid samples from ankylosing spondylitis patients. Disease-linked clones were reported to be significantly enriched there.

This clonotype has ten or more counts. The antigen is not known. The sequencing input was blood, either unsorted or a sorted T cell fraction (not recorded which). The TCR originated in a male donor with ankylosing spondylitis. J is TRBJ2-7 and V is TRBV20-1, with D unclear. Here the CDR3 reads CSPLKSSYEQYF. CDR3 DNA: TGCAGTCCGTTAAAGAGCTCCTACGAGCAGTACTTC.